The 21 T cell receptor beta chains reported below all come from one sample, sequenced in a study of blood T cells in healthy people across ages. The use of a sample-barcoded 5' primer and a J-beta primer mix characterized a second PCR of 7 to 11 cycles. TCRdb processed the 5' RACE reads anew with MiXCR; each CDR3 protein has one entry. The sample lists some 1.8 million distinct CDR3 sequences, roughly two fifths seen once, with more than 20% in the top ten. The source material was blood. The receptor set was obtained from a human donor in good health.

This chain uses TRBV2 with TRBJ2-1, with TRBD1 identical over 9 bases. The CDR3 sequence is 14 residues long. The germline CDR1 and CDR2 sequences are SNHLY and FYNNEI. J was trimmed by 10 bases and V by 4 bases; bases with no gene match: 8. CDR3 nucleotides: TGTGCCAGCAGTGTGGACAGGGGCCTCTACGAGCAGTTCTTC. It translates to CASSVDRGLYEQFF. Using reference TRBV2 and TRBJ2-1 for the parts outside the CDR3, the full variable domain is EPEVTQTPSHQVTQMGQEVILRCVPISNHLYFYWYRQILGQKVEFLVSFYNNEISEKSEIFDDQFSVERPDGSNFTLKIRSTKLEDSAMYFCASSVDRGLYEQFFGPGTRLTVL.

This clonotype was seen a few times. This chain connects TRBV28 to TRBJ1-2; a weak D match, TRBD1 (6 bases). The CDR3 covers 15 residues. Trimming pared 6 bases from V and 8 bases from J, leaving 22 bases between. CDR1 is MDHEN, CDR2 SYDVKM, per germline. The DNA for the CDR3 is TGTGCCAGCAGCCCCCGTATACAGGGATCAGAAGGCTACACCTTC. This sequence encodes CASSPRIQGSEGYTF.

This clonotype was detected only a few times. The chain links TRBV24-1 to TRBJ2-1; 7 bases line up with TRBD2. The CDR3 is 15 residues long. Germline CDR1 and CDR2: KGHDR and SFDVKD. After removal of 4 bases from V and 5 bases from J, the junction contained 7 bases not matched to a gene. The CDR3 sequence: CATSDPREDNNEQFF. The DNA for the CDR3 is TGTGCCACCAGTGACCCCCGGGAGGACAACAATGAGCAGTTCTTC.

The chain carries TRBV28 and TRBJ1-1; D not certain. CDR3 length: 14 amino acids. The V end lost 7 bases, the J end lost 3 bases, and 15 bases lay between the germline ends. The germline V gene encodes CDR1 MDHEN and CDR2 SYDVKM. This chain's CDR3 is CASIPAAGDTEAFF. As DNA, the CDR3 is TGTGCCAGCATCCCGGCTGCTGGGGACACTGAAGCTTTCTTT.

This clonotype was counted only a few times. The chain uses TRBV6-6 and TRBJ1-2, with a tentative D call TRBD1 (6 bases). The CDR3 is 16 residues long. The germline gives CDR1 MNHNY, CDR2 SVGAGI (reference sequence). V lost 2 bases to trimming and J lost 3 bases, with 16 bases between them. Here the CDR3 DNA reads TGTGCCAGCAGTTACCGAACAGGGTCTGTGGACTATGGCTACACCTTC. It encodes CASSYRTGSVDYGYTF.

There are a few counts of this clonotype. V and J are TRBV6-5 and TRBJ1-2; D gene uncertain. V was clipped by 11 bases and J by 7 bases, with 14 bases between them. Per germline, CDR1 MNHEY and CDR2 SVGAGI. The CDR3 spans 11 residues. The DNA for the CDR3 is TGTGCCGCGAGCGGGGTTGGTGGCTACACCTTC. Protein product: CAASGVGGYTF.

The chain carries TRBV20-1 and TRBJ1-4; D is possibly TRBD1 (5 bases). The CDR3 sequence is 13 residues long. Germline V gene data show CDR1 as DFQATT and CDR2 as SNEGSKA (reference sequence). The V end lost 4 bases, the J end lost 0 bases, and 6 bases lay between the germline ends. For the CDR3, the DNA is TGCAGTGCTATACAGGCAACTAATGAAAAACTGTTTTTT. It is translated as CSAIQATNEKLFF.

The chain carries TRBV14 and TRBJ2-1; 7 nucleotides align to TRBD2. The J call may be in error: the DNA end matches TRBJ2-5 better. Germline CDR1 and CDR2: SGHDN and FVKESK. This CDR3 is built from 12 residues. CDR3 DNA sequence: TGTGCCAGCAGCCCAATTCGGGGGGACCAGTACTTC. Translation gives CASSPIRGDQYF.

In its sample, this clonotype was seen a few times. This sequence joins TRBV20-1 and TRBJ2-7; D may be TRBD1 (5 bases). CDR3 size: 13 residues. V lost 5 bases to trimming and J lost 3 bases, with 14 bases between them. Germline V gives CDR1 DFQATT, CDR2 SNEGSKA (reference sequence). The CDR3 DNA is TGCAGTGCTTGCCAGGGTCCCAACTACGAGCAGTACTTC. Protein product: CSACQGPNYEQYF.

As to this clonotype: One end of the junction fails to match germline, which may point to a read error. The chain uses TRBV5-8 and TRBJ2-6; D is perhaps TRBD1 (5 bases). Looked up from germline, CDR1 is SGHTS and CDR2 is YDEGEE. This CDR3 region has 15 residues. CDR3 amino acids: CASSLWFSGANVLTF. The CDR3 region has the DNA TGTGCCAGCAGCTTGTGGTTCTCTGGGGCCAACGTTCTGACTTTC. Looking up the rest from reference TRBV5-8 and TRBJ2-6 gives the full variable domain: EAGVTQSPTHLIKTRGQQATLRCSPISGHTSVYWYQQALGLGLQFLLWYDEGEERNRGNFPPRFSGRQFPNYSSELNVNALELEDSALYLCASSLWFSGANVLTFGAGSRLTVL.

This clonotype was seen ten or more times. The gene calls are TRBV7-9 and TRBJ2-5, with a weak D call TRBD1 (6 bases). CDR1 and CDR2 from the germline V gene are SEHNR and FQNEAQ (reference sequence). Trimming took 1 base from V and 5 from J, leaving 14 bases between them. This CDR3 is 15 amino acids long. CDR3 sequence: CASSLGNRVEETQYF. CDR3 DNA sequence: TGTGCCAGCAGCTTAGGAAACAGGGTGGAGGAGACCCAGTACTTC.

The CDR3 sequence is CASSNSLGRTFTDTQYF. CDR3 nucleotides: TGTGCCAGCAGTAACAGTCTTGGACGGACCTTCACAGATACGCAGTATTTT. This chain uses TRBV7-9 with TRBJ2-3; D unresolved. V was shortened by 6 bases and J by 2 bases, with 21 bases between the two germline ends. In germline, CDR1 is SEHNR, CDR2 FQNEAQ (reference sequence). The CDR3 covers 17 residues. Based on the CDR3 plus reference TRBV7-9 and TRBJ2-3, the full variable domain is DTGVSQNPRHKITKRGQNVTFRCDPISEHNRLYWYRQTLGQGPEFLTYFQNEAQLEKSRLLSDRFSAERPKGSFSTLEIQRTEQGDSAMYLCASSNSLGRTFTDTQYFGPGTRLTVL.

This clonotype came up many times. CDR3 loop: CASRDYEQYF. The CDR3 DNA follows: TGTGCCAGCAGGGATTACGAGCAGTACTTC. The genes are TRBV6-2 or TRBV6-3 and TRBJ2-7; the D is unclear. V was pared by 6 bases and J by 4 bases, with 4 bases between. Germline assignment: CDR1 MNHEY and CDR2 SVGEGT. The CDR3 is 10 residues long.

This clonotype was seen a handful of times. The chain combines TRBV7-8 with TRBJ2-5, with D possibly being TRBD2 (6 bases). The CDR3 loop spans 16 amino acids. V was shortened by 1 base and J by 5 bases, with 17 bases between the two germline ends. Per germline, CDR1 SGHVS and CDR2 FQNEAQ. CDR3 amino acids: CASSLGSASVWETQYF. The CDR3 DNA reads TGTGCCAGCAGCTTAGGATCTGCTAGCGTGTGGGAGACCCAGTACTTC.

The chain joins TRBV6-5 to TRBJ2-3; tentative D call: TRBD1 (7 bases). V lost 6 bases to trimming and J lost 4 bases, with 11 bases between them. The CDR3 is 13 residues long. Germline V gives CDR1 MNHEY, CDR2 SVGAGI. In DNA, the CDR3 is TGTGCCAGCAGCCGCGGGACAGCAGATACGCAGTATTTT. Amino acid sequence: CASSRGTADTQYF.

The genes are TRBV4-3 and TRBJ1-4; possible D gene TRBD1, 5 bases. Germline loops: CDR1 LGHNA, CDR2 YSLEER. The germline V and J ends were trimmed by 3 bases and 5 bases, with 16 bases remaining between them. This CDR3 has 16 residues. The CDR3 here is CASSHSGRGENEKLFF. The CDR3 nucleotides are TGCGCCAGCAGCCACTCAGGGAGGGGTGAGAATGAAAAACTGTTTTTT.

The chain is built from TRBV12-3 or TRBV12-4 and TRBJ2-5, with 8 bases aligning to TRBD1. J was trimmed by 1 base and V by 4 bases; bases with no gene match: 11. The CDR3 runs 17 residues. CDR3 DNA: TGTGCCAGCAGTTCACTACGACAGGGGAGCGGCCAAGAGACCCAGTACTTC. It specifies CASSSLRQGSGQETQYF.

This clonotype showed up just a few times. The chain combines TRBV28 with TRBJ1-2; the D is unclear. Trimming removed 6 bases at V and 4 bases at J, with 15 bases between. This CDR3 is 14 amino acids long. CDR1 MDHEN and CDR2 SYDVKM come from the germline V gene. As DNA, the CDR3 is TGTGCCAGCAGCCCTCTACAGCCGCCCTATGGCTACACCTTC. This gives the protein CASSPLQPPYGYTF.

The chain carries TRBV7-3 and TRBJ1-2; D ambiguous. V lost 5 bases to trimming and J lost 8 bases, with 24 bases between them. Germline loops: CDR1 SGHTA, CDR2 FQGTGA. This CDR3 region has 16 residues. Here the CDR3 reads CASSLGGQMVSKGYTF. The CDR3 nucleotides are TGTGCCAGCAGCCTTGGCGGCCAGATGGTGTCTAAGGGCTACACCTTC.

This chain links TRBV20-1 with TRBJ2-7; 8 bases align to TRBD1. This CDR3 is built from 14 residues. The J segment lost 0 bases and the V segment lost 5 bases, leaving 6 bases of the junction unmatched. The germline V gene has CDR1 DFQATT and CDR2 SNEGSKA (reference sequence). Written as DNA, the CDR3 is TGCAGTGCTTACGACAGGGGTGTCTCCTACGAGCAGTACTTC. Translation: CSAYDRGVSYEQYF.

This clonotype has a handful of counts. The chain uses TRBV20-1 and TRBJ1-1; D unclear. Germline V lookup: CDR1 DFQATT, CDR2 SNEGSKA (reference sequence). This CDR3 has 13 amino acids. V lost 3 bases and J lost 0, with 8 bases in between. The CDR3 reads CSARVSMNTEAFF. CDR3 DNA sequence: TGCAGTGCTAGGGTATCCATGAACACTGAAGCTTTCTTT.